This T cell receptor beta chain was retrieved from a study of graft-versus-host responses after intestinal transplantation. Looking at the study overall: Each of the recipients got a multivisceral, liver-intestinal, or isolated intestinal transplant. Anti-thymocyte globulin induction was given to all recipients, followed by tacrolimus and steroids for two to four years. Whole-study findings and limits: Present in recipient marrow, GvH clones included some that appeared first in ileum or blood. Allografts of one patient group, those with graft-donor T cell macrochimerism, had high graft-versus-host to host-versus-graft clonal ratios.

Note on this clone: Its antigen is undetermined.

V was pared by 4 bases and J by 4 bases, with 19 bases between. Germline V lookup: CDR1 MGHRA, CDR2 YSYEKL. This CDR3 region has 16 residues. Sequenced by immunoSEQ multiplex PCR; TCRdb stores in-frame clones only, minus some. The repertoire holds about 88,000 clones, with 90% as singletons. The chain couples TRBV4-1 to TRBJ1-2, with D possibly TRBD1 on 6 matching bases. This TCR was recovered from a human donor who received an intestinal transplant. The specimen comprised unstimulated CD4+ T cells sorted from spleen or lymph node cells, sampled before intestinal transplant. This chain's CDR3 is CASSPDEQGRGYGYTF. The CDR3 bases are TGCGCCAGCAGCCCCGACGAACAGGGCCGCGGCTATGGCTACACCTTC.